Listed below are T cell receptor beta chains from one sample, sequenced in a study of CD8 T cells in ankylosing spondylitis. TCRdb re-called the 5' RACE reads through MiXCR, storing one row per CDR3 protein. Among more than 150,000 distinct CDR3 sequences listed, over 10% were seen once. The material sequenced was blood, either unsorted or a sorted T cell fraction (not recorded which). The receptors originated from a female donor with ankylosing spondylitis or in good health (not recorded which). The conserved cysteine and the conserved F or W are not part of the CDR3 here. The order of the fields is J gene, V gene, CDR3 protein.

j_call: TRBJ2-2; v_call: TRBV7-3; cdr3_aa: ASRGGSGNTGELF
j_call: TRBJ2-1; v_call: TRBV6-1; cdr3_aa: ASSSYDREQF
j_call: TRBJ2-7; v_call: TRBV7-8; cdr3_aa: ASSSSGLAGVEQY
j_call: TRBJ2-3; v_call: TRBV7-2; cdr3_aa: ASSVQTDTQY
j_call: TRBJ1-5; v_call: TRBV9; cdr3_aa: ASSVEGVGNQPQH
j_call: TRBJ2-7; v_call: TRBV29-1; cdr3_aa: SAIRQGSYEQY
j_call: TRBJ1-3; v_call: TRBV15; cdr3_aa: ATSEERQAQNTIY
j_call: TRBJ2-3; v_call: TRBV9; cdr3_aa: ASSETSGSTQY
j_call: TRBJ2-2; v_call: TRBV12-3/TRBV12-4; cdr3_aa: ASSPLLASGELF
j_call: TRBJ2-7; v_call: TRBV7-2; cdr3_aa: ASRLLKGGKYYEQY
j_call: TRBJ1-4; v_call: TRBV29-1; cdr3_aa: SVAGGEGAEKLF
j_call: TRBJ1-1; v_call: TRBV12-3/TRBV12-4; cdr3_aa: ASSQMVAAF
j_call: TRBJ2-5; v_call: TRBV5-1; cdr3_aa: ASSSRTETTRETQY
j_call: TRBJ2-7; v_call: TRBV28; cdr3_aa: ASSRPSSYEQY
j_call: TRBJ2-5; v_call: TRBV5-1; cdr3_aa: ASSWGNPQETQY
j_call: TRBJ2-6; v_call: TRBV10-3; cdr3_aa: AISAGQGSYSGANVLT
j_call: TRBJ2-4; v_call: TRBV6-4; cdr3_aa: ASRDWGQDIQY
j_call: TRBJ2-7; v_call: TRBV9; cdr3_aa: ASSVNPASSYEQY
j_call: TRBJ2-7; v_call: TRBV7-2; cdr3_aa: ASSLLGAGATYEQY
j_call: TRBJ2-2; v_call: TRBV7-8; cdr3_aa: ASSSLSSGGYTGELF
j_call: TRBJ1-2; v_call: TRBV28; cdr3_aa: ASSTYDRGGYT
j_call: TRBJ1-2; v_call: TRBV19; cdr3_aa: ASKKGDRFETDNYGYT
j_call: TRBJ2-1; v_call: TRBV3-1; cdr3_aa: ASSQSGVSYNEQF
j_call: TRBJ2-7; v_call: TRBV5-1; cdr3_aa: ASSLWREPYEQY
j_call: TRBJ1-5; v_call: TRBV28; cdr3_aa: ASSLPTGSQPQH
j_call: TRBJ2-1; v_call: TRBV2; cdr3_aa: ASNTYNEQF
j_call: TRBJ1-1; v_call: TRBV30; cdr3_aa: AWSALGQATVNTEAF
j_call: TRBJ1-5; v_call: TRBV7-2; cdr3_aa: ASSLGPWTGKQPQH
j_call: TRBJ2-2; v_call: TRBV4-1; cdr3_aa: ASSQGLFGFANTGELF
j_call: TRBJ1-2; v_call: TRBV28; cdr3_aa: ASSLDRGPYGYT
j_call: TRBJ1-1; v_call: TRBV29-1; cdr3_aa: SVEDFTPGGTEAF
j_call: TRBJ1-2; v_call: TRBV6-5; cdr3_aa: ASSYSRPAANYGYT
j_call: TRBJ2-1; v_call: TRBV15; cdr3_aa: ATSRVTGGPYNEQF
j_call: TRBJ2-7; v_call: TRBV5-1; cdr3_aa: ASSSRGNHYEQY
j_call: TRBJ1-1; v_call: TRBV20-1; cdr3_aa: SARDRNREAF
j_call: TRBJ1-1; v_call: TRBV28; cdr3_aa: ASSLTGTVRTEAF
j_call: TRBJ2-1; v_call: TRBV7-9; cdr3_aa: ASSLYSGSRDEQF
j_call: TRBJ2-7; v_call: TRBV29-1; cdr3_aa: SVERLAPYEQY